These 22 T cell receptor beta chains came from one sample sequenced in a study of OX40 agonist ivuxolimab in advanced cancers. Sequencing used immunoSEQ multiplex PCR; TCRdb keeps in-frame clones, though not all of them. This table holds tens of thousands of clones, 90% to 95% found once. This sample comprised CD4+ or CD8+ T cells sorted from blood, obtained in a trial of the OX40 agonist ivuxolimab. All receptors derive from an adult with an advanced solid tumor such as melanoma, head and neck, liver or kidney cancer.

The chain recombines TRBV5-4 with TRBJ1-4; weak D call: TRBD1 (5 bases). The CDR3 is made up of 14 amino acids. Trimming took off 4 bases at V and 10 bases at J, with 17 bases between the two ends. Germline V gives CDR1 SGHNT, CDR2 YYREEE (reference sequence). CDR3 in amino acids: CASSPRGGEPKLFF. CDR3 DNA: TGTGCCAGCAGCCCTCGGGGGGGGGAACCAAAACTGTTTTTT.

V is TRBV5-1 and J is TRBJ2-7, with 8 bases that match TRBD2. The CDR3 is 14 residues long. The ends lost 0 bases at V and 5 bases at J; junction bases unmatched: 4. Germline V CDR1 and CDR2: SGHRS, YFSETQ. For the CDR3, the DNA is TGCGCCAGCAGCTTGGGAGCGGGAGTAAACGAGCAGTACTTC. The encoded protein is CASSLGAGVNEQYF. Supplemented by reference TRBV5-1 and TRBJ2-7, the full variable domain reads KAGVTQTPRYLIKTRGQQVTLSCSPISGHRSVSWYQQTPGQGLQFLFEYFSETQRNKGNFPGRFSGRQFSNSRSEMNVSTLELGDSALYLCASSLGAGVNEQYFGPGTRLTVT.

V and J are TRBV28 and TRBJ1-5; D gene unclear. Trimming removed 3 bases at V and 1 base at J, with 13 bases between. Germline values: CDR1 MDHEN, CDR2 SYDVKM. The length of the CDR3 is 16 residues. CDR3 sequence reads: CASSFLGKRSNQPQHF. The DNA for the CDR3 is TGTGCCAGCAGTTTCCTGGGGAAGAGAAGCAATCAGCCCCAGCATTTT.

This chain uses TRBV5-5 with TRBJ1-2; TRBD1 aligns across 7 bases. The CDR3 totals 13 residues. Germline CDR1 reads SGHKS; CDR2 reads YYEKEE (reference sequence). Losses at the gene ends were 4 bases for V and 6 bases for J; bases not matched to a gene: 6. This chain's CDR3 is CASSLTGVHGYTF. The DNA for the CDR3 is TGTGCCAGCAGCCTCACAGGGGTGCATGGCTACACCTTC.

The V gene is TRBV29-1, the J gene TRBJ2-7, with 8 bases aligning to TRBD1. The V segment lost 5 bases and the J segment 3 bases; nucleotides outside the gene matches: 3. The CDR3 has 12 amino acids. CDR1 is SQVTM, CDR2 ANQGSEA, per germline. CDR3 amino acids: CSVPGQGYEQYF. The DNA for the CDR3 is TGCAGCGTTCCAGGACAGGGCTACGAGCAGTACTTC.

The V call is TRBV29-1, the J call TRBJ2-1; 9 nucleotides align to TRBD2. The CDR3 has 13 residues. In germline, CDR1 is SQVTM, CDR2 ANQGSEA. The junction had 6 bases not matched to a gene; V was cut back by 6 bases and J by 6 bases. CDR3 in DNA: TGCAGCGTAAGAGCGGGAGGAGGCAATGAGCAGTTCTTC. Its translation: CSVRAGGGNEQFF.

This chain joins TRBV18 and TRBJ2-1; D is possibly TRBD2 (6 bases). The CDR3 contains 16 residues. Germline V gene sequence: CDR1 KGHSH, CDR2 LQKENI. V lost 2 bases and J 2 bases, leaving 13 bases between the germline ends. The CDR3 DNA reads as TGTGCCAGCTCACCAGGGGAGCGGGTTACCTACAATGAGCAGTTCTTC. This translates into CASSPGERVTYNEQFF.

The rearrangement uses TRBV2 and TRBJ1-2, with D hard to call. Germline-derived CDR1 and CDR2 are SNHLY and FYNNEI. V was clipped by 5 bases and J by 0 bases, with 4 bases between them. The CDR3 is 12 residues long. CDR3 DNA: TGTGCCAGCAGTATTGCTAACTATGGCTACACCTTC. This gives the protein CASSIANYGYTF. Based on the CDR3 plus reference TRBV2 and TRBJ1-2, the full variable domain is EPEVTQTPSHQVTQMGQEVILRCVPISNHLYFYWYRQILGQKVEFLVSFYNNEISEKSEIFDDQFSVERPDGSNFTLKIRSTKLEDSAMYFCASSIANYGYTFGSGTRLTVV.

The chain employs TRBV28 and TRBJ1-2; no reliable D call. This CDR3 has 14 residues. Trimming removed 2 bases from V and 2 bases from J, with 9 bases in between. In germline, CDR1 is MDHEN, CDR2 SYDVKM. The CDR3 reads CASSLPGKNYGYTF. CDR3 coding DNA: TGTGCCAGCAGTTTACCGGGAAAAAACTATGGCTACACCTTC.

The rearrangement uses TRBV11-2 and TRBJ2-7, with D possibly called TRBD1 or TRBD2 (5 bases each). Germline CDR1 reads SGHAT; CDR2 reads FQNNGV. V dropped 5 bases and J dropped 2 bases, with 19 bases sitting between them. The CDR3 loop spans 16 amino acids. CDR3 coding DNA: TGTGCCAGCAGCCCAATCAGCCGGGACGGAGCCTACGAGCAGTACTTC. Translation gives CASSPISRDGAYEQYF.

The rearrangement links TRBV5-1 to TRBJ2-5, with TRBD1 matching over 7 bases. This CDR3 has 14 amino acids. Germline loops: CDR1 SGHRS, CDR2 YFSETQ. V lost 3 bases and J lost 5; bases outside the gene matches: 7. The CDR3 DNA is TGCGCCAGCAGCTGGGCCGGGACAGAGGAGACCCAGTACTTC. Translating it yields CASSWAGTEETQYF.

This sequence joins TRBV6-5 and TRBJ1-5; tentatively, D is TRBD1 (5 bases). The germline V gene encodes CDR1 MNHEY and CDR2 SVGAGI. The CDR3 spans 13 residues. V was cut by 6 bases and J by 9 bases, with 15 bases left in between. The CDR3 bases are TGTGCCAGCAGCCGGGAGGGGTTCGGGCCCCAGCATTTT. It specifies CASSREGFGPQHF.

The V gene is TRBV7-2, the J gene TRBJ2-7, with D possibly matching TRBD1 (5 bases). Germline assignment: CDR1 SGHTA and CDR2 FQGNSA. V dropped 3 bases and J dropped 5 bases, with 17 bases sitting between them. The CDR3 has 15 amino acids. For the CDR3, the DNA is TGTGCCAGCAGCTTGGGCAGGGTAATCGAGAACGAGCAGTACTTC. Protein product: CASSLGRVIENEQYF.

The chain employs TRBV5-6 and TRBJ2-3, with D perhaps matching TRBD2 (6 bases). CDR1 SGHDT and CDR2 YYEEEE come from the germline V gene. V shed 3 bases and J shed 2 bases, with 16 bases lying between them. The CDR3 is 16 amino acids. CDR3 nucleotides: TGTGCCAGCAGCTGGAGCGGGCTAGCGTACACAGATACGCAGTATTTT. As protein: CASSWSGLAYTDTQYF.

The chain has TRBV28 and TRBJ1-2; D gene unclear. Trimming left V 10 bases short and J 1 base short, with 16 bases between. The germline V gene encodes CDR1 MDHEN and CDR2 SYDVKM. The CDR3 spans 14 residues. The CDR3 nucleotides are TGTGCCACGTCGGGCCCCACCCTTAACTATGGCTACACCTTC. The encoded protein is CATSGPTLNYGYTF.

The V call is TRBV6-5, the J call TRBJ2-3; D is unclear. The V gene's germline CDR1 is MNHEY and CDR2 SVGAGI. The CDR3 is 15 residues long. V lost 4 bases to trimming and J lost 0 bases, with 11 bases between them. The chain's CDR3 is CASSSRKPSTDTQYF. CDR3 DNA sequence: TGTGCCAGCAGTTCCAGGAAACCTAGCACAGATACGCAGTATTTT.

The J gene is TRBJ2-5, the V gene TRBV5-1; D gene ambiguous. With 2 bases removed from V and 1 base from J, the gap between germline ends came to 6 bases. The CDR3 runs 13 residues. Germline values: CDR1 SGHRS, CDR2 YFSETQ. In DNA, the CDR3 is TGCGCCAGCAGCTTTGGGTCCCAAGAGACCCAGTACTTC. Translating it yields CASSFGSQETQYF.

This rearrangement joins TRBV18 to TRBJ2-3; TRBD1 aligns across 9 bases. Germline loops: CDR1 KGHSH, CDR2 LQKENI. The junction had 2 bases not matched to a gene; V was cut back by 10 bases and J by 6 bases. The CDR3 extends over 11 amino acids. The CDR3 protein is CATGQGDTQYF. CDR3 in DNA: TGTGCCACCGGACAGGGGGATACGCAGTATTTT. The full variable domain, in which reference TRBV18 and TRBJ2-3 provide the parts outside the CDR3, is NAGVMQNPRHLVRRRGQEARLRCSPMKGHSHVYWYRQLPEEGLKFMVYLQKENIIDESGMPKERFSAEFPKEGPSILRIQQVVRGDSAAYFCATGQGDTQYFGPGTRLTVL.

The J gene is TRBJ2-7, the V gene TRBV11-2; tentatively, D is TRBD1 (5 bases). The CDR3 is 13 residues long. Looked up from germline, CDR1 is SGHAT and CDR2 is FQNNGV. The V gene lost 5 bases and the J gene lost 2 bases, with 10 bases spanning the gap. The CDR3 bases are TGTGCCAGCAGCCCCCTCAGGGCCTACGAGCAGTACTTC. Translating it yields CASSPLRAYEQYF.

J is TRBJ2-1 and V is TRBV20-1; D unresolved. Germline V CDR1 and CDR2: DFQATT, SNEGSKA (reference sequence). The CDR3 is made up of 10 amino acids. Trimming removed 4 bases at V and 9 bases at J, with 7 bases between. The CDR3 sequence is CSATVGEQFF. Written as DNA, the CDR3 is TGCAGTGCTACGGTGGGTGAGCAGTTCTTC.

The rearrangement joins TRBV28 to TRBJ1-1, with D hard to call. There are 13 residues in the CDR3. Trimming took off 3 bases at V and 4 bases at J, with 9 bases between the two ends. Looked up from germline, CDR1 is MDHEN and CDR2 is SYDVKM. As DNA, the CDR3 is TGTGCCAGCAGTTTCAACGGGATCACTGAAGCTTTCTTT. This codes for CASSFNGITEAFF.

The V and J genes are TRBV11-2 and TRBJ2-3; no reliable D call. The CDR3 is 15 residues long. V lost 1 base and J lost 2, with 10 bases in between. Germline V lookup: CDR1 SGHAT, CDR2 FQNNGV. The CDR3 protein is CASSLALESTDTQYF. For the CDR3, the DNA is TGTGCCAGCAGCTTAGCCCTGGAATCCACAGATACGCAGTATTTT.